This T cell receptor beta chain was found in a study of T cells after yellow fever vaccination. Overall study: It was SMART-Seq v4 Ultra Low Input that prepared the fractions with low cell numbers. Study outcomes and limitations: Clonotypes shared by both compartments, CD4 and CD8, made up a small share.

UMIs and a universal primer site were added when TCR cDNA was made by 5'RACE template switching. TCRdb re-derived calls from the 5' RACE reads in MiXCR, one entry per CDR3 protein. The sample lists hundreds of thousands of distinct CDR3 sequences, around 13% occurring once. In this sample, this clonotype turned up a few times. Its antigen is unidentified. The trim removed 2 bases at V and 5 bases at J, leaving 6 bases unmatched. The CDR3 has 15 residues. Per germline, CDR1 SGHTA and CDR2 FQGNSA. The V call is TRBV7-2, the J call TRBJ2-5, with 9 bases lining up with TRBD1. The sequencing used CD4+ T cells sorted from PBMCs, collected 15 days after the yellow fever booster vaccination. The receptor was derived from a man younger than 35 who received the YFV17D yellow fever vaccine. Here the CDR3 reads CASSLRGTGLETQYF. Written as DNA, the CDR3 is TGTGCCAGCAGCTTAAGGGGGACAGGGCTCGAGACCCAGTACTTC.